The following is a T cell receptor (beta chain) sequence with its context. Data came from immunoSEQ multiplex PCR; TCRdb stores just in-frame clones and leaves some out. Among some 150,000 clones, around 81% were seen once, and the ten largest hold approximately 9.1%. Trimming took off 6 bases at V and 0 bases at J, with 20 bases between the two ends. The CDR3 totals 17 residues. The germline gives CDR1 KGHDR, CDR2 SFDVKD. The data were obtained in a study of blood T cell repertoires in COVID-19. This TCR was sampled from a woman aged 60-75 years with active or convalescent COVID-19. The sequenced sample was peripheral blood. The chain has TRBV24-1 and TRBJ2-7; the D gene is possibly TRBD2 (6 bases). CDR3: CATSSGGASLNSYEQYF. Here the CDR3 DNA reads TGTGCCACCAGTTCTGGCGGGGCATCCTTAAACTCCTACGAGCAGTACTTC.